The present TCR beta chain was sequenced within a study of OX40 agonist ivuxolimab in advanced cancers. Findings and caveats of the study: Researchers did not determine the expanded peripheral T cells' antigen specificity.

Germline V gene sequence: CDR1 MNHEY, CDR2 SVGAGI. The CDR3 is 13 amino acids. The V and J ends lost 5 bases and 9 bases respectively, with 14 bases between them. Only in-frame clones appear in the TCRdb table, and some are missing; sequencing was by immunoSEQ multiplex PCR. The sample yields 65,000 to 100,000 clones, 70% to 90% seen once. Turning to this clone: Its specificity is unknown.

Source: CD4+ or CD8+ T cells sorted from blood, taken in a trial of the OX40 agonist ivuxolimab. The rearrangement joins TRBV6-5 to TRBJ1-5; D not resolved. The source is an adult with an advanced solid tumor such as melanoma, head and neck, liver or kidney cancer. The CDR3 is CASSRYVISPQHF. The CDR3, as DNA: TGTGCCAGCAGTCGGTATGTGATTTCGCCCCAGCATTTT.